This TCR beta chain came from a study of CD8 T cells in Susac syndrome. High-throughput TCR beta sequencing covered peripheral CD8+ and CD4+ T cells. Study results and limitations: It was acknowledged in the study that its TCR sequencing and HLA analysis involved a relatively small number of individuals.

Losses at the gene ends were 7 bases for V and 9 bases for J; bases not matched to a gene: 5. The CDR3 extends over 12 amino acids. CDR1 MNHEY and CDR2 SVGAGI come from the germline V gene. When the RNA was reverse transcribed, random hexamers were used with an input of about 0.5 to 1 ug. Across 54 Vbeta and 13 Jbeta, immunoSEQ multiplex PCR amplified TCR beta CDR3. TCRdb reprocessed the immunoSEQ multiplex PCR reads via MiXCR and lists one record per CDR3 protein. This table holds over 95,000 distinct CDR3 sequences, less than 95% found once. Concerning this clonotype itself: Its target is not known.

The sample taken for sequencing was CD8+ T cells from PBMCs. This sequence joins TRBV6-5 and TRBJ1-1; 10 bases align to TRBD1. The receptor was isolated from a human donor in good health. The CDR3 here is CASTTGGRQAFF. CDR3 nucleotides: TGTGCCAGCACGACAGGGGGCCGCCAAGCTTTCTTT.